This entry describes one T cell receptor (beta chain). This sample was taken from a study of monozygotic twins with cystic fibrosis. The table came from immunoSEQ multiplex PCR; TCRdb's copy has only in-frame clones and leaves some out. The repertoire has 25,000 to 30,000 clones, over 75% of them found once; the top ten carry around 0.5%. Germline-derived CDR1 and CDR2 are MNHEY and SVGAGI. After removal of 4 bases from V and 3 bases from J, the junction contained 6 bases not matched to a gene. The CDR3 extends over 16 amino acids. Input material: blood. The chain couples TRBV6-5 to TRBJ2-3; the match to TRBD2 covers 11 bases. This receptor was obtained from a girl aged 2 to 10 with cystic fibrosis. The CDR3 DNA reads TGTGCCAGCAGTTTCTTAGCGGGGGGGTGGACAGATACGCAGTATTTT. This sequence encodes CASSFLAGGWTDTQYF.